A selection of T cell receptor beta chains follows, all from one sample in a study of T cell changes during pregnancy in multiple sclerosis. Clones were sequenced by immunoSEQ multiplex PCR, and TCRdb holds only the in-frame ones, with some missing. The data show about 58,000 clones, with about 89% seen just once and approximately 0.49% held by the top ten. Sample: CD4+ T cells from peripheral blood mononuclear cells, taken after pregnancy. These receptors all stem from a female donor in good health, enrolled as a control in a pregnancy study. Each CDR3 is given with its conserved first and last residue.

V gene | CDR3 protein
TRBV11-3 | CASSARTSSADTQYF
TRBV7-9 | CASSLGGGNQPQHF
TRBV5-4 | CASRLTGSNIQYF
TRBV6-6 | CASSRLASSYNSPLHF
TRBV13 | CASSVPTGGGYGYTF
TRBV30 | CAWSDTGAGNTEAFF
TRBV4-1 | CASSPYGQGLGGNSPLHF
TRBV5-5 | CASSLGQNSEKLFF
TRBV11-2 | CASSWAIGNTIYF
TRBV2 | CASSGGRGDQPQHF
TRBV23-1 | CASTQGASPYEQYF
TRBV11-2 | CASSLTETYEQYF
TRBV15 | CATTRSSYNEQFF
TRBV5-1 | CASSFGLNTEAFF
TRBV25-1 | CASSEPAAGIYGYTF
TRBV4-1 | CASSQEETVRSGNTIYF
TRBV7-2 | CASSLVGTGDQPQHF
TRBV7-9 | CASSLTVPGQGPIIYGYTF
TRBV6-1 | CASSELAGGSDTQYF
TRBV6-6 | CASSYSETDGYTF
TRBV7-3 | CASSRTGDSTDTQYF
TRBV5-5 | CASSLEGQGGYGYTF
TRBV2 | CASSERGQPAETQYF
TRBV6-1 | CASSEVRGSSYEQYF
TRBV4-1 | CASSGGQLMNTEAFF
TRBV7-8 | CASSSSGGGRYTQYF
TRBV6-5 | CASFNRGLNGYTF
TRBV4-2 | CASSRVDRGGQPQHF
TRBV9 | CASTGRGYGYTF